Shown below are 24 T cell receptor beta chains from a single sample sequenced in a study. TCRdb fed the 5' RACE reads into MiXCR, producing one record per CDR3 protein. This table holds 55,000 to 80,000 distinct CDR3 sequences, about 22% found once. Material: memory CD4+ T cells sorted from a lymph node. Subset denoted: memory CD4+ T cells, CD4+CD45RO+CD25-. All receptors derive from a female donor with breast cancer.

V and J are TRBV7-2 and TRBJ1-2, with D maybe TRBD1 (6 bases). The CDR3 consists of 15 residues. Germline lookup yields CDR1 SGHTA and CDR2 FQGNSA. Trimming shortened V by 1 base and J by 0 bases, and 9 bases separated the two germline ends. The CDR3 spells CASSLVPGANYGYTF. The CDR3 DNA reads TGTGCCAGCAGCTTAGTGCCAGGGGCTAACTATGGCTACACCTTC. Combining the CDR3 with reference TRBV7-2 and TRBJ1-2 gives the whole variable domain GAGVSQSPSNKVTEKGKDVELRCDPISGHTALYWYRQSLGQGLEFLIYFQGNSAPDKSGLPSDRFSAERTGGSVSTLTIQRTQQEDSAVYLCASSLVPGANYGYTFGSGTRLTVV.

This clonotype was found a few times. This chain joins TRBV9 and TRBJ1-5; the D gene is possibly TRBD1 (5 bases). With 4 bases removed from V and 1 base from J, the gap between germline ends came to 21 bases. This CDR3 contains 18 residues. Germline assignment: CDR1 SGDLS and CDR2 YYNGEE. The CDR3 DNA is TGTGCCAGCAGCCCAACCCCGGGGGTAGGTGGAAGCAATCAGCCCCAGCATTTT. Its protein product is CASSPTPGVGGSNQPQHF.

The V and J genes are TRBV12-3 or TRBV12-4 and TRBJ2-1; no clear D. CDR3 size: 13 residues. Between the trimmed V and J ends, which lost 2 bases and 7 bases, there was a span of 9 bases. As DNA, the CDR3 is TGTGCCAGCAGTTTAAGTACGTCTAATGAGCAGTTCTTC. This gives the protein CASSLSTSNEQFF.

This clonotype has just one count. A read error is likely, as this CDR3 ends without the conserved phenylalanine or tryptophan. The chain is built from TRBV7-9 and TRBJ2-7; perhaps D is TRBD1 or TRBD2 (5 bases each). CDR3 length: 15 residues. Germline CDR1 is SEHNR and CDR2 is FQNEAQ (reference sequence). This chain's CDR3 is CTSSPIPGPSSEQYL. In nucleotides, the CDR3 is TGTACCAGCAGCCCTATACCGGGACCCTCCTCCGAGCAGTACTTG.

The V and J genes are TRBV5-1 and TRBJ2-1; 7 bases are shared with TRBD1. This CDR3 contains 13 residues. Trimming removed 0 bases from V and 7 bases from J; junction bases left unmatched: 1. CDR1 and CDR2 (germline): SGHRS, YFSETQ. This CDR3 is CASSLADRNEQFF. CDR3 coding DNA: TGCGCCAGCAGCTTGGCGGACAGGAATGAGCAGTTCTTC.

The chain recombines TRBV29-1 with TRBJ1-4, with D unclear. V was clipped by 1 base and J by 7 bases, with 10 bases between them. Germline lookup yields CDR1 SQVTM and CDR2 ANQGSEA. The length of the CDR3 is 13 residues. The CDR3 spells CSVEVRRGEKLFF. The CDR3 nucleotides read TGCAGCGTTGAAGTCAGGCGGGGTGAAAAACTGTTTTTT.

The V call is TRBV5-5, the J call TRBJ2-3, with 13 bases matching TRBD2. From germline, CDR1 is SGHKS and CDR2 YYEKEE (reference sequence). Trimming cost V 4 bases and J 2 bases; bases outside gene matches: 13. The CDR3 has 19 amino acids. DNA for the CDR3: TGTGCCAGCAGCGCCCTGGGACTAGCGGGGAACCAGAACACAGATACGCAGTATTTT. It translates to CASSALGLAGNQNTDTQYF. Looking up the rest from reference TRBV5-5 and TRBJ2-3 gives the full variable domain: DAGVTQSPTHLIKTRGQQVTLRCSPISGHKSVSWYQQVLGQGPQFIFQYYEKEERGRGNFPDRFSARQFPNYSSELNVNALLLGDSALYLCASSALGLAGNQNTDTQYFGPGTRLTVL.

This clonotype was recorded a few times. The chain uses TRBV7-8 and TRBJ1-3, with D possibly being TRBD1 (6 bases). V was clipped by 5 bases and J by 2 bases, with 13 bases between them. Per germline, CDR1 SGHVS and CDR2 FQNEAQ. The CDR3 extends over 15 amino acids. Written as DNA, the CDR3 is TGTGCCAGCAGCCCTGGACAGCCCACTGGAAACACCATATATTTT. The encoded protein is CASSPGQPTGNTIYF.

A few counts support this clonotype. The genes are TRBV7-6 and TRBJ2-1, with D maybe TRBD2 (6 bases). V gave up 1 base and J gave up 10 bases, with 17 bases separating them. Germline-derived CDR1 and CDR2 are SGHVS and FNYEAQ. CDR3 length: 15 amino acids. This chain's CDR3 is CASSLVSGLGREQFF. The CDR3 DNA reads TGTGCCAGCAGCTTAGTATCGGGACTGGGCCGGGAGCAGTTCTTC.

Written as DNA, the CDR3 is TGTGCCAGTATCCTACTAGAGAACACCGGGGAGCTGTTTTTT. Its protein is CASILLENTGELFF. The gene calls are TRBV6-6 and TRBJ2-2; D might be TRBD2 (5 bases). CDR1 and CDR2 from the germline V gene are MNHNY and SVGAGI (reference sequence). The ends were cut back, 9 bases at V and 1 base at J, with 12 bases in the middle. This CDR3 has 14 amino acids.

This clonotype was counted between two and nine times. The chain links TRBV27 to TRBJ2-3; D is ambiguous. The CDR3 runs 14 residues. The V end was cut by 0 bases, the J end by 8 bases, with 12 bases between. Germline assignment: CDR1 MNHEY and CDR2 SMNVEV (reference sequence). The CDR3 DNA reads as TGTGCCAGCAGTTTATCGAGTACCCCCGGTACGCAGTATTTT. The encoded protein is CASSLSSTPGTQYF.

This clonotype was detected a few times. The gene calls are TRBV11-2 and TRBJ1-5; tentatively, D is TRBD1 (6 bases). This CDR3 has 15 residues. CDR1 and CDR2 from the germline V gene are SGHAT and FQNNGV. Trimming shortened V by 0 bases and J by 6 bases, and 12 bases separated the two germline ends. The chain's CDR3 is CASSLDQQGGQPQHF. In nucleotides, the CDR3 is TGTGCCAGCAGCTTAGATCAACAGGGCGGTCAGCCCCAGCATTTT.

V usage is TRBV6-5 and J usage is TRBJ2-5; TRBD2 aligns across 7 bases. The V gene end was trimmed by 2 bases and the J gene end by 5 bases; junction bases not matched to a gene: 8. Germline CDR1 MNHEY, CDR2 SVGAGI. The CDR3 consists of 15 residues. CDR3 loop: CASSYVGGPDETQYF. CDR3 DNA sequence: TGTGCCAGCAGTTACGTGGGAGGGCCGGATGAGACCCAGTACTTC.

J is TRBJ2-2 and V is TRBV6-2 or TRBV6-3; D gene uncertain. Germline assignment: CDR1 MNHEY and CDR2 SVGEGT. Trimming removed 2 bases at V and 3 bases at J, with 10 bases between. This CDR3 is built from 15 residues. The chain's CDR3 is CASSYQTVDTGELFF. The CDR3 DNA follows: TGTGCCAGCAGTTACCAGACGGTGGACACCGGGGAGCTGTTTTTT.

This clonotype was seen only a few times. The CDR3 region has the DNA TGTGCCAGCAGCGCCGGCGATGGGATGCGTATTGGCACTGAAGCTTTCTTT. It is translated as CASSAGDGMRIGTEAFF. The chain carries TRBV5-5 and TRBJ1-1; D remains ambiguous. Trimming shortened V by 4 bases and J by 4 bases, and 23 bases separated the two germline ends. The CDR3 covers 17 residues. Germline V lookup: CDR1 SGHKS, CDR2 YYEKEE (reference sequence).

This clonotype was recorded a few times. The chain couples TRBV6-6 to TRBJ2-2, with D hard to call. Germline V gives CDR1 MNHNY, CDR2 SVGAGI (reference sequence). This CDR3 spans 13 amino acids. Trimming took 6 bases from V and 7 from J, leaving 12 bases between them. The CDR3 here is CASSPSSVGELFF. DNA for the CDR3: TGTGCCAGCAGCCCTTCTTCTGTCGGGGAGCTGTTTTTT.

This clonotype was detected only a few times. V is TRBV28 and J is TRBJ1-3; D ambiguous. Trimming stripped 4 bases from V and 2 bases from J, with 9 bases between. This CDR3 contains 14 residues. Germline values: CDR1 MDHEN, CDR2 SYDVKM. CDR3 in DNA: TGTGCCAGCAGTTCCCCCATAACTGGAAACACCATATATTTT. Protein product: CASSSPITGNTIYF.

V usage is TRBV5-1 and J usage is TRBJ1-4; D not resolved. V was pared by 4 bases and J by 2 bases, with 12 bases between. This CDR3 is 15 amino acids long. Germline CDR1 SGHRS, CDR2 YFSETQ. This chain's CDR3 is CASSPSGKTNEKLFF. CDR3 nucleotides: TGCGCCAGCAGCCCTTCCGGCAAGACTAATGAAAAACTGTTTTTT.

The chain is built from TRBV7-2 and TRBJ2-1, with D unclear. Germline CDR1 and CDR2: SGHTA and FQGNSA. CDR3 length equals 16 residues. V lost 1 base to trimming and J lost 0 bases, with 10 bases between them. CDR3 protein: CASSLVGLNSYNEQFF. The DNA for the CDR3 is TGTGCCAGCAGCTTAGTTGGCCTTAACTCCTACAATGAGCAGTTCTTC.

The CDR3 loop reads CASRSRGEQYF. Written as DNA, the CDR3 is TGTGCCAGTAGGAGCCGCGGCGAGCAGTACTTC. The chain recombines TRBV19 with TRBJ2-7, with no clear D. Germline V lookup: CDR1 LNHDA, CDR2 SQIVND (reference sequence). The CDR3 loop spans 11 amino acids. The V and J ends lost 6 bases and 6 bases respectively, with 9 bases between them.

Concerning this clonotype: Given a much more abundant clone one base away, this may be a read error. This likely comes from a read error, as the CDR3 has no conserved phenylalanine or tryptophan at its end. V and J are TRBV25-1 and TRBJ1-2; weak D call: TRBD1 (6 bases). The germline V and J ends were trimmed by 4 bases and 8 bases, with 8 bases remaining between them. This CDR3 spans 11 amino acids. From germline, CDR1 is MGHDK and CDR2 SYGVNS. CDR3 in amino acids: CASSGGQGYTS. The CDR3, as DNA: TGTGCCAGCAGTGGCGGACAGGGCTACACCTCC.

This clonotype was seen a few times. V is TRBV20-1 and J is TRBJ2-1; 9 positions match TRBD2. Per germline, CDR1 DFQATT and CDR2 SNEGSKA (reference sequence). Losses at the gene ends were 4 bases for V and 4 bases for J; bases not matched to a gene: 8. The CDR3 covers 15 residues. The CDR3 protein is CSAKGRGGPYNEQFF. CDR3 nucleotides: TGCAGTGCTAAGGGGCGGGGGGGGCCTTACAATGAGCAGTTCTTC.

A remark on this clonotype: Germline and junction disagree at one end, which may indicate a read error. The chain has TRBV7-6 and TRBJ1-1, with D hard to call. Looked up from germline, CDR1 is SGHVS and CDR2 is FNYEAQ. The CDR3 has 14 amino acids. The CDR3: CASRLALRETEAFF. CDR3 bases: TGTGCTAGCAGATTAGCGCTCCGGGAAACTGAAGCTTTCTTT.

This clonotype has more than one count but fewer than ten. The chain employs TRBV27 and TRBJ1-1; TRBD1 might be the D (6 bases). This CDR3 is 15 amino acids long. Trimming cost V 5 bases and J 5 bases, with 18 bases left between them. Germline lookup yields CDR1 MNHEY and CDR2 SMNVEV (reference sequence). CDR3 region: CASSGWTAGITEAFF. CDR3 sequence (DNA): TGTGCCAGCAGTGGGTGGACAGCGGGCATTACTGAAGCTTTCTTT.